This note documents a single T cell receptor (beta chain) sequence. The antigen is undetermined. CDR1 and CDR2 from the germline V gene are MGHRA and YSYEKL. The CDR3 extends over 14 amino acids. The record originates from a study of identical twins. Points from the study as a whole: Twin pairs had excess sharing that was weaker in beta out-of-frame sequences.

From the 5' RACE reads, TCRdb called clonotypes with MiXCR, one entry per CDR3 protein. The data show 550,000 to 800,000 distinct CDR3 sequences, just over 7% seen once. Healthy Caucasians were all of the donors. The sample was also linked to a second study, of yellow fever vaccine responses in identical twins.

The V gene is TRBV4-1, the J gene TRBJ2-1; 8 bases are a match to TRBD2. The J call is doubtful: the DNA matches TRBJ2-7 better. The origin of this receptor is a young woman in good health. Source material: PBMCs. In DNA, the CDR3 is TGCGCCAGCAGCCAAGACGGGAGGGAAACTGAGCAGTACTTC. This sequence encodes CASSQDGRETEQYF.